Following are 14 T cell receptor beta chains from one sample sequenced in a study of T cells in narcolepsy. Profiling relied on immunoSEQ multiplex PCR, and the TCRdb table lists in-frame clones only, not all of them. The table has approximately 32,000 clones, 65% to 90% seen once; the top ten hold less than 1.2%. Sequencing was carried out using CD45RA- memory CD4+ T cells from PBMCs. Receptors were obtained from a human donor with narcolepsy.

The chain carries TRBV7-2 and TRBJ2-1; D is possibly TRBD2 (6 bases). V gave up 6 bases and J gave up 9 bases, with 12 bases separating them. This CDR3 spans 12 amino acids. Germline V gene sequence: CDR1 SGHTA, CDR2 FQGNSA. The CDR3 nucleotides read TGTGCCAGCAGATCACTAGCTGGTGAGCAGTTCTTC. Translation: CASRSLAGEQFF. The full variable domain, with the rest looked up from reference TRBV7-2 and TRBJ2-1, is GAGVSQSPSNKVTEKGKDVELRCDPISGHTALYWYRQSLGQGLEFLIYFQGNSAPDKSGLPSDRFSAERTGGSVSTLTIQRTQQEDSAVYLCASRSLAGEQFFGPGTRLTVL.

The rearrangement uses TRBV6-1 and TRBJ2-7, with 8 bases matching TRBD1. Germline V lookup: CDR1 MNHNS, CDR2 SASEGT. J lost 0 bases, V lost 6 bases, and 7 bases had no gene match. The CDR3 runs to 15 residues. The DNA for the CDR3 is TGTGCCAGCAGCCGCGGACAGGGTAGCTCCTACGAGCAGTACTTC. It encodes CASSRGQGSSYEQYF.

A few counts support this clone. This chain uses TRBV6-1 with TRBJ1-2, with TRBD1 identical over 7 bases. Unmatched junction bases numbered 4, after V lost 6 bases and J lost 0 bases. CDR3 length: 14 residues. CDR1 MNHNS and CDR2 SASEGT come from the germline V gene. Here the CDR3 reads CASRLQGSNYGYTF. The CDR3 DNA reads as TGTGCCAGCAGATTACAGGGGTCTAACTATGGCTACACCTTC.

This chain links TRBV19 with TRBJ1-5; no clear D. The germline V and J ends were trimmed by 8 bases and 2 bases, with 10 bases remaining between them. CDR3 length: 13 residues. The germline V gene has CDR1 LNHDA and CDR2 SQIVND (reference sequence). CDR3 sequence reads: CASSLARNQPQHF. Here the CDR3 DNA reads TGTGCCAGTTCCCTTGCACGCAATCAGCCCCAGCATTTT.

By its share, this clone is medium-sized. The sample has other DNA sequences that encode this CDR3 too. The chain joins TRBV27 to TRBJ1-5; no reliable D call. Germline values: CDR1 MNHEY, CDR2 SMNVEV (reference sequence). Trimming left V 2 bases short and J 2 bases short, with 4 bases between. This CDR3 is 13 amino acids long. The CDR3 protein is CASSLRGNQPQHF. The CDR3 nucleotides read TGTGCCAGCAGTTTAAGGGGCAATCAGCCCCAGCATTTT.

This clone came up a few times. The chain joins TRBV5-1 to TRBJ2-7; 7 bases line up with TRBD1. Looked up from germline, CDR1 is SGHRS and CDR2 is YFSETQ. This CDR3 is 14 amino acids long. The V and J ends lost 1 base and 5 bases, in that order; junction bases with no gene match: 6. CDR3 sequence: CASSLNRGLNEQYF. CDR3 sequence (DNA): TGCGCCAGCAGCTTGAATAGGGGGCTGAACGAGCAGTACTTC.

This chain connects TRBV15 to TRBJ2-7; D is uncertain. Per germline, CDR1 LNHNV and CDR2 YYDKDF (reference sequence). The V gene lost 0 bases and the J gene lost 3 bases, with 9 bases spanning the gap. The CDR3 covers 14 residues. CDR3 DNA sequence: TGTGCCACCAGCAGAGATAGGAGCAACTACGAGCAGTACTTC. It is translated as CATSRDRSNYEQYF.

This clone was counted once. The chain employs TRBV28 and TRBJ1-4, with no clear D. V was clipped by 4 bases and J by 7 bases, with 7 bases between them. The germline gives CDR1 MDHEN, CDR2 SYDVKM. The CDR3 contains 12 residues. In nucleotides, the CDR3 is TGTGCCAGCAGTTACCGGGGTGAAAAACTGTTTTTT. This translates into CASSYRGEKLFF.

A single count supports this clone. The V gene is TRBV28, the J gene TRBJ1-5; D is ambiguous. Germline V gene sequence: CDR1 MDHEN, CDR2 SYDVKM. Between the trimmed V and J ends, which lost 7 bases and 2 bases, there was a span of 18 bases. The CDR3 is 16 residues long. The CDR3 is CASKLPRSSGNQPQHF. CDR3 DNA: TGTGCCAGCAAGTTGCCAAGGTCTTCGGGCAATCAGCCCCAGCATTTT.

V gene TRBV15 combines with J gene TRBJ1-5; D is unclear. The CDR3 consists of 13 residues. Germline CDR1 reads LNHNV; CDR2 reads YYDKDF (reference sequence). The V and J ends lost 1 base and 1 base respectively, with 2 bases between them. CDR3 residues: CATSRVSNQPQHF. The CDR3 nucleotides are TGTGCCACCAGCAGAGTAAGCAATCAGCCCCAGCATTTT.

This clone was seen a single time. The chain is built from TRBV11-2 and TRBJ1-1; the D gene is possibly TRBD1 (5 bases). The ends were cut back, 0 bases at V and 4 bases at J, with 9 bases in the middle. The CDR3 runs to 14 residues. Germline CDR1 reads SGHAT; CDR2 reads FQNNGV. CDR3 protein: CASSLDGGGTEAFF. In DNA form, the CDR3 reads TGTGCCAGCAGCTTAGATGGGGGGGGCACTGAAGCTTTCTTT.

J is TRBJ2-5 and V is TRBV5-1, with 7 bases identical to TRBD1. Germline V gene data show CDR1 as SGHRS and CDR2 as YFSETQ. The ends lost 4 bases at V and 3 bases at J; junction bases unmatched: 6. CDR3 length equals 14 residues. CDR3 residues: CASSVGDSKETQYF. The CDR3 DNA sequence: TGCGCCAGCAGCGTGGGGGACAGCAAAGAGACCCAGTACTTC.

The chain links TRBV10-1 to TRBJ2-1; D is possibly TRBD1 (6 bases). CDR3 length: 15 amino acids. V was shortened by 5 bases and J by 6 bases, with 17 bases between the two germline ends. CDR1 WNHNN and CDR2 SYGVQD come from the germline V gene (reference sequence). The CDR3 here is CASSRELQGINEQFF. CDR3 DNA: TGCGCCAGCAGTAGAGAACTACAGGGAATCAATGAGCAGTTCTTC.

V usage is TRBV19 and J usage is TRBJ2-1; 8 bases are shared with TRBD1. V was clipped by 7 bases and J by 6 bases; unmatched bases: 5. CDR1 and CDR2 from the germline V gene are LNHDA and SQIVND (reference sequence). The CDR3 length is 13 residues. The chain's CDR3 is CASNTDRGNEQFF. The CDR3 region has the DNA TGTGCCAGTAACACCGACAGGGGCAATGAGCAGTTCTTC.